This TCR beta chain was sequenced for a study of vaccination and CD4 T cells after COVID-19. Study-level information: SARS-CoV-2 positivity in convalescent patients was established by nasal swab PCR; several had mild and one severe disease. Collection of post-vaccine samples followed dose two by a median roughly 72 days, spanning a range of 14 to 241. Study-wide results and limits: Early timepoints after natural infection were not analyzed in these convalescent patients.

Cultured CD4+ T cells had their DNA profiled by the Oncomine TCR Beta short-read assay. A single record per CDR3 protein comes from TCRdb applying MiXCR to the PCR reads. The sample consists of 11,000 or so distinct CDR3 sequences, 70% to 80% of them appearing once. Treatment denoted: roughly ten-day PBMC culture with coronavirus spike peptide pools or control peptides (ViraFEST assay). Peptide pool stimulation in ViraFEST expanded antigen-specific T cells, whose TCRs were then sequenced. On this clonotype itself: What it binds is unknown.

CDR3 length: 17 residues. With 5 bases clipped from V and 6 bases from J, the junction kept 15 bases outside the gene matches. Per germline, CDR1 SGHTA and CDR2 FQGNSA. The clonotype comes from a human donor who had recovered from COVID-19. Input material: CD4+ T cells from blood, cultured in vitro. The V gene is TRBV7-2, the J gene TRBJ2-1; 8 nucleotides agree with TRBD2. The CDR3 is CASSPSRGLVLGNEQFF. CDR3 bases: TGTGCCAGCAGCCCTAGCCGGGGACTAGTTTTAGGCAATGAGCAGTTCTTC.